This T cell receptor (beta chain) originates from a study of blood T cell repertoires in COVID-19. This clone showed up just once. Here immunoSEQ multiplex PCR was the method, and the copy in TCRdb shows in-frame clones only, minus some. This table holds 450,000 to 500,000 clones, 80% to 90% found once. This sequence was found in a human donor in a cohort sampled during active COVID-19. Specimen: peripheral blood.

CDR3 sequence reads: CASSLSGSWETQYF. The CDR3 DNA reads as TGTGCCAGCAGCCTTAGCGGGAGTTGGGAGACCCAGTACTTC. This rearrangement joins TRBV9 to TRBJ2-5; 9 bases fit TRBD2. The CDR3 totals 14 residues. V lost 4 bases to trimming and J lost 5 bases; unmatched junction nucleotides: 6. The germline CDR1 and CDR2 sequences are SGDLS and YYNGEE.